These 2 T cell receptor beta chains were all obtained from the same sample, sequenced in a study of T cell repertoires in cytomegalovirus infection. TCRdb used MiXCR to reprocess the reads, holding one entry per CDR3 protein. The data show about 770,000 distinct CDR3 sequences, around 29% seen once. Which antigens these TCRs recognize remains unknown. The sequencing used cultured CD8+ T cells from PBMCs, collected from culture after CMV antigen stimulation. The receptors come from a human donor in good health (CMV status not recorded). Some clones in this sample may be carry-over from other donors' samples.

This clonotype has more than one count but fewer than ten. The V and J genes are TRBV20-1 and TRBJ1-2; D gene unclear. The germline V gene has CDR1 DFQATT and CDR2 SNEGSKA (reference sequence). V lost 7 bases, J lost 0 bases, and 24 bases lay in between. The length of the CDR3 is 17 residues. CDR3 DNA sequence: TGCAGTGTAACAAAGGAGGGCAGCCTCTTTACTAACTATGGCTACACCTTC. Translated, it gives CSVTKEGSLFTNYGYTF.

This clonotype was seen a few times. The V call is TRBV7-8, the J call TRBJ2-7; 7 bases are a match to TRBD1. Germline assignment: CDR1 SGHVS and CDR2 FQNEAQ. This CDR3 contains 13 residues. Trimming took 6 bases from V and 5 from J; bases not matched to a gene: 7. The CDR3 is CASSPGQSHEQYV. CDR3 DNA: TGTGCCAGCAGTCCGGGACAGTCACACGAGCAGTACGTC.